A selection of T cell receptor beta chains follows, all from one sample in a study of metastatic and nonmetastatic thyroid tumors. TCRdb reanalyzed the PCR reads with MiXCR. The table includes about 32,000 clones, 7.4% detected once. The sample was blood. The receptors derive from a female donor with papillary thyroid cancer or a benign thyroid nodule (not recorded which). Some clones in this sample may be carry-over from other donors' samples. Both conserved end residues are part of each CDR3. A D gene is named only where the DNA matches it firmly. Size values are once, few and many counts, or a class for expanded clones, and some rows have none.

CDR3 protein | CDR3 DNA | clone size | D gene | J gene | V gene
CASSLGLQGYNEQFF | TGTGCCAGCAGCTTAGGCCTTCAGGGCTACAATGAGCAGTTCTTC | many | - | TRBJ2-1 | TRBV13
CASSRDSYTEAFF | TGTGCCAGCAGTCGAGACAGTTACACTGAAGCTTTCTTT | many | - | TRBJ1-1 | TRBV6-1
CASSLAGEHGYTF | TGTGCCAGCAGCTTAGCGGGGGAGCATGGCTACACCTTC | many | - | TRBJ1-2 | TRBV7-9
CAIRRTGNTEAFF | TGTGCCATCAGGAGAACAGGGAACACTGAAGCTTTCTTT | many | - | TRBJ1-1 | TRBV10-3
CSARTGGREKLFF | TGCAGTGCCCGGACAGGGGGAAGGGAAAAACTGTTTTTT | many | TRBD1 | TRBJ1-4 | TRBV20-1
CASSLLEGGANTGELFF | TGTGCCAGCAGCCTCCTCGAGGGGGGCGCGAACACCGGGGAGCTGTTTTTT | many | - | TRBJ2-2 | TRBV3-1
CASSLGWTSSYNEQFF | TGTGCCAGCAGCTTAGGGTGGACTAGCTCCTACAATGAGCAGTTCTTC | many | TRBD2 | TRBJ2-1 | TRBV7-9
CASSLTASGSGKTGELFF | TGTGCCAGCAGCTTAACGGCTAGCGGGAGTGGTAAAACCGGGGAGCTGTTTTTT | many | TRBD2 | TRBJ2-2 | TRBV7-3
CASSPATYNEQFF | TGTGCCAGCAGCCCGGCTACGTACAATGAGCAGTTCTTC | many | - | TRBJ2-1 | TRBV27
CASSFYRLGFNEKLFF | TGTGCCAGCAGTTTCTACAGGTTGGGCTTTAATGAAAAACTGTTTTTT | many | - | TRBJ1-4 | TRBV12-3/TRBV12-4
CASRPSGGLNGYTF | TGTGCCAGCAGACCGTCGGGAGGGCTGAATGGCTACACCTTC | many | - | TRBJ1-2 | TRBV6-2/TRBV6-3
CASSGGTSGSGVDTQYF | TGCGCCAGCAGTGGGGGGACTAGCGGGAGTGGTGTCGATACGCAGTATTTT | many | TRBD2 | TRBJ2-3 | TRBV10-2
CASSYPRQNNEQFF | TGTGCCAGCAGTTACCCCCGACAGAACAATGAGCAGTTCTTC | many | - | TRBJ2-1 | TRBV6-2/TRBV6-3
CASQGGFNQPQHF | TGTGCCAGCCAGGGGGGGTTCAATCAGCCCCAGCATTTT | many | TRBD1 | TRBJ1-5 | TRBV28
CASSSRVGANVLTF | TGTGCCAGCAGTTCACGGGTCGGGGCCAACGTCCTGACTTTC | many | - | TRBJ2-6 | TRBV27
CASSRSPSGDTQYF | TGTGCCAGTAGTAGAAGCCCTAGCGGGGATACGCAGTATTTT | many | TRBD2 | TRBJ2-3 | TRBV19
CASGFGLGDYNEQFF | TGTGCTAGTGGTTTCGGCCTAGGAGACTACAATGAGCAGTTCTTC | few | - | TRBJ2-1 | TRBV12-5
CASSYWGQGRGSTEAFF | TGTGCCAGCAGTTACTGGGGACAGGGACGTGGCTCCACTGAAGCTTTCTTT | many | TRBD1 | TRBJ1-1 | TRBV6-5
CASSLGGSGNTIYF | TGTGCCAGCTCCCTGGGGGGTTCTGGAAACACCATATATTTT | many | - | TRBJ1-3 | TRBV6-1
CASSAIVGASYEQYF | TGTGCCAGCAGTGCCATCGTTGGGGCTTCCTACGAGCAGTACTTC | many | - | TRBJ2-7 | TRBV6-1
CASSRRGGKGANEKLFF | TGTGCCAGCAGCCGACGAGGGGGGAAGGGGGCTAATGAAAAACTGTTTTTT | many | - | TRBJ1-4 | TRBV6-1
CASSGGRLADNTDTQYF | TGCGCCAGCAGCGGAGGACGACTAGCGGATAACACAGATACGCAGTATTTT | many | TRBD2 | TRBJ2-3 | TRBV4-1
CASSLEGTSGVLQETQYF | TGTGCCAGCAGCCTGGAGGGGACTAGCGGGGTGCTCCAAGAGACCCAGTACTTC | many | TRBD2 | TRBJ2-5 | TRBV5-6
CAWSVLAPRAGDTQYF | TGTGCCTGGAGTGTACTAGCACCAAGGGCAGGGGATACGCAGTATTTT | many | - | TRBJ2-3 | TRBV30
CASSLRVNEQYF | TGTGCCAGCAGTTTAAGGGTTAACGAGCAGTACTTC | many | - | TRBJ2-7 | TRBV28
CASSRQGSTEAFF | TGCGCCAGCAGCCGACAGGGTAGCACTGAAGCTTTCTTT | many | TRBD1 | TRBJ1-1 | TRBV10-2
CASSFIGQPQHF | TGTGCCAGCAGTTTCATAGGTCAGCCCCAGCATTTT | many | - | TRBJ1-5 | TRBV27
CATTGSVYGYTF | TGTGCCACTACCGGGTCGGTTTATGGCTACACCTTC | many | - | TRBJ1-2 | TRBV19
CSARGRTSGRPGVYNEQFF | TGCAGTGCTAGGGGTCGAACTAGCGGGAGGCCCGGGGTATACAATGAGCAGTTCTTC | many | TRBD2 | TRBJ2-1 | TRBV20-1
CASAGFGANVLTF | TGTGCCAGTGCTGGGTTTGGGGCCAACGTCCTGACTTTC | many | - | TRBJ2-6 | TRBV6-1
CASSFGMVTQYF | TGTGCCAGCAGTTTTGGGATGGTGACCCAGTACTTC | many | - | TRBJ2-5 | TRBV12-3/TRBV12-4
CASSGQGPTYEQYF | TGTGCCAGCAGCGGACAGGGTCCCACCTACGAGCAGTACTTC | many | TRBD1 | TRBJ2-7 | TRBV2
CASSFTRPSGGDEQFF | TGTGCCAGCAGCTTTACCCGCCCTAGCGGTGGGGATGAGCAGTTCTTC | - | TRBD2 | TRBJ2-1 | TRBV7-9
CASSEGEGQNYEQYF | TGTGCCAGCAGTGAAGGGGAGGGACAGAACTACGAGCAGTACTTC | many | - | TRBJ2-7 | TRBV6-1
CASSATGTGYQPQHF | TGTGCCAGCAGCGCAACCGGGACAGGCTATCAGCCCCAGCATTTT | many | TRBD1 | TRBJ1-5 | TRBV7-2
CASSPGECGSSGVNTGELFF | TGTGCCAGCAGCCCAGGGGAGTGTGGGTCTAGCGGGGTAAACACCGGGGAGCTGTTTTTT | many | TRBD2 | TRBJ2-2 | TRBV13
CASKGQSARLAEQFF | TGTGCCAGCAAGGGACAGTCGGCTCGGTTGGCTGAGCAGTTCTTC | many | TRBD1 | TRBJ2-1 | TRBV6-1
CASSPRTSRDEQFF | TGTGCCAGCAGTCCCAGGACTAGTCGCGATGAGCAGTTCTTC | many | TRBD2 | TRBJ2-1 | TRBV27
CASSQTGTGDYEQYF | TGTGCCAGCAGCCAAACCGGGACAGGTGATTACGAGCAGTACTTC | many | TRBD1 | TRBJ2-7 | TRBV4-2
CASSQERAGRQSGEHYF | TGCGCCAGCAGCCAAGAACGCGCCGGGAGACAGTCGGGGGAGCATTACTTC | - | - | TRBJ2-7 | TRBV4-1
CASSMLGSSYQPQHF | TGTGCCAGTAGTATGCTCGGGTCGAGCTATCAGCCCCAGCATTTT | many | - | TRBJ1-5 | TRBV19
CASREGVWGTGELFF | TGTGCCAGTAGAGAGGGGGTTTGGGGCACCGGGGAGCTGTTTTTT | many | - | TRBJ2-2 | TRBV19
CASSATGTVSSSPLHF | TGTGCCAGCAGCGCCACCGGGACGGTGAGCAGTTCACCCCTCCACTTT | few | - | TRBJ1-6 | TRBV6-1
CASSLGQGGQPQHF | TGTGCCAGCAGCCTGGGACAGGGTGGACAGCCCCAGCATTTT | many | TRBD1 | TRBJ1-5 | TRBV3-1
CASGPQGYEQYF | TGTGCCAGCGGACCTCAGGGTTACGAGCAGTACTTC | many | - | TRBJ2-7 | TRBV3-1
CASSQEMWTYWYF | TGTGCCAGCAGCCAAGAAATGTGGACATATTGGTATTTT | - | - | TRBJ2-3 | TRBV14
CASSLSGQRQYF | TGTGCCAGCAGCCTCTCGGGACAGCGCCAGTACTTC | many | TRBD1 | TRBJ2-5 | TRBV11-2
CACHGPQGYNEQFF | TGTGCCTGCCATGGACCCCAAGGCTACAATGAGCAGTTCTTC | - | - | TRBJ2-1 | TRBV30
CASSFRQGLNEQYF | TGCGCCAGCAGCTTTCGGCAGGGGCTGAACGAGCAGTACTTC | many | - | TRBJ2-7 | TRBV5-1
CASRTGTGDPYEQYF | TGTGCCAGCAGGACCGGGACAGGGGACCCCTACGAGCAGTACTTC | many | TRBD1 | TRBJ2-7 | TRBV6-1
CASSRIRQGAKGGNGYTF | TGTGCCAGCAGTCGCATCAGACAGGGGGCGAAAGGGGGGAATGGCTACACCTTC | many | TRBD1 | TRBJ1-2 | TRBV2
CASSESRRGHTGELFF | TGCGCCAGCAGTGAGTCGAGAAGGGGGCACACCGGGGAGCTGTTTTTT | many | TRBD1 | TRBJ2-2 | TRBV10-1